Detailed here is one T cell receptor (beta chain). Its antigen is unidentified. This record belongs to a study of OX40 agonist ivuxolimab in advanced cancers. Study-wide background: From about 20 to 79 years was the age range, with a mean of about 56 years, and approximately 84% were male.

Per the germline V gene, CDR1 is LNHNV and CDR2 is YYDKDF (reference sequence). V was trimmed by 4 bases and J by 0 bases, leaving 8 bases between them. The CDR3 runs to 14 residues. Produced via immunoSEQ multiplex PCR; TCRdb's table is partial and in-frame only. Of some 67,000 clones listed, approximately 90% were seen once; the top ten hold over 0.25%. Points from the study as a whole: CD4+ T cells averaged fewer expanded clones than CD8+ T cells. Both CD4+ and CD8+ T cell populations in blood had undergone clonal expansion by week 6 at 0.1 to 3.0 mg/kg.

The sequence came from an adult with an advanced solid tumor such as melanoma, head and neck, liver or kidney cancer. V gene TRBV15 combines with J gene TRBJ2-3, with D perhaps matching TRBD1 (6 bases). Specimen: CD4+ or CD8+ T cells sorted from blood, collected in a trial of the OX40 agonist ivuxolimab. The CDR3 coding sequence is TGTGCCACCAGCAATACAGGGAGCACAGATACGCAGTATTTT. Protein: CATSNTGSTDTQYF.